Each of the 8 T cell receptor beta chains below was sequenced from the same sample in a study of blood T cell repertoires in COVID-19. The data were produced by immunoSEQ multiplex PCR, yet TCRdb's version contains in-frame clones alone and is incomplete. The table has some 130,000 clones, under 95% seen once. Material: peripheral blood. Receptors were obtained from a man between 50 and 59 years old with active COVID-19.

The genes are TRBV24-1 and TRBJ2-1, with 9 nucleotides matching TRBD2. Germline V gene lookup returns CDR1 KGHDR and CDR2 SFDVKD. CDR3 length: 16 amino acids. Unmatched junction bases numbered 12, after V lost 5 bases and J lost 8 bases. Written as DNA, the CDR3 is TGTGCCACCAGTGCCACCGGGACTAGCTTAAGGGATGAGCAGTTCTTC. Its translation: CATSATGTSLRDEQFF.

A single count supports this clone. The chain employs TRBV10-3 and TRBJ2-2, with TRBD2 identical over 7 bases. This CDR3 region has 15 residues. CDR1 is ENHRY, CDR2 SYGVKD, per germline. The V gene end was trimmed by 0 bases and the J gene end by 6 bases; junction bases not matched to a gene: 4. The CDR3 DNA is TGTGCCATCAGTGAGTCCGCGGGGGAGGCCGGGGAGCTGTTTTTT. Its protein is CAISESAGEAGELFF.

This clone is a singleton in its sample. The genes are TRBV4-2 and TRBJ2-1, with 8 bases fitting TRBD2. The length of the CDR3 is 17 residues. With V trimmed by 0 bases and J by 9 bases, 13 bases remained unmatched. Germline CDR1 reads LGHNA; CDR2 reads YNFKEQ. The CDR3 loop reads CASSQDFRAGVGGEQFF. CDR3 sequence (DNA): TGTGCCAGCAGCCAAGATTTCCGAGCGGGAGTAGGAGGTGAGCAGTTCTTC.

The rearrangement links TRBV10-2 to TRBJ1-5; 8 nucleotides align to TRBD1. J lost 4 bases, V lost 6 bases, and 2 bases had no gene match. CDR3 length equals 13 residues. The germline V gene encodes CDR1 WSHSY and CDR2 SAAADI. CDR3 sequence reads: CASSNRGNQPQHF. The DNA of the CDR3 is TGCGCCAGCAGCAACAGGGGGAATCAGCCCCAGCATTTT.

This clone was detected only a few times. The gene calls are TRBV29-1 and TRBJ1-6, with 7 positions matching TRBD1. This CDR3 region has 12 residues. Germline CDR1 SQVTM, CDR2 ANQGSEA. V gave up 8 bases and J gave up 8 bases; unmatched junction bases: 6. This chain's CDR3 is CSFGTADSPLHF. Here the CDR3 DNA reads TGCAGCTTCGGGACAGCAGATTCACCCCTCCACTTT.

The chain is built from TRBV7-9 and TRBJ2-3, with 7 bases identical to TRBD2. The CDR3 length is 15 residues. V shed 5 bases and J 1 base; nucleotides not matched to a gene: 6. CDR1 is SEHNR, CDR2 FQNEAQ, per germline (reference sequence). For the CDR3, the DNA is TGTGCCAGCAGCCTCACTAGCGCGGGCACAGATACGCAGTATTTT. Translating it yields CASSLTSAGTDTQYF. The full variable domain, in which reference TRBV7-9 and TRBJ2-3 provide the parts outside the CDR3, is DTGVSQNPRHKITKRGQNVTFRCDPISEHNRLYWYRQTLGQGPEFLTYFQNEAQLEKSRLLSDRFSAERPKGSFSTLEIQRTEQGDSAMYLCASSLTSAGTDTQYFGPGTRLTVL.

The CDR3 DNA reads TGTGCCAGCAGCTTAGCCCCACAGGGCGTCTATGGCTACACCTTC. As protein: CASSLAPQGVYGYTF. The genes are TRBV11-2 and TRBJ1-2; TRBD1 is a possible D gene (6 bases). The CDR3 has 15 amino acids. V was shortened by 1 base and J by 4 bases, with 13 bases between the two germline ends. Per the germline V gene, CDR1 is SGHAT and CDR2 is FQNNGV.

The chain employs TRBV6-5 and TRBJ1-5; 10 bases agree with TRBD1. Germline CDR1 and CDR2: MNHEY and SVGAGI. The CDR3 sequence is 15 residues long. Trimming at V came to 6 bases and at J to 4 bases, leaving 6 bases not matched to a gene. The CDR3 sequence is CASSPEGQGNQPQHF. The CDR3 bases are TGTGCCAGCAGCCCCGAGGGACAGGGGAATCAGCCCCAGCATTTT.